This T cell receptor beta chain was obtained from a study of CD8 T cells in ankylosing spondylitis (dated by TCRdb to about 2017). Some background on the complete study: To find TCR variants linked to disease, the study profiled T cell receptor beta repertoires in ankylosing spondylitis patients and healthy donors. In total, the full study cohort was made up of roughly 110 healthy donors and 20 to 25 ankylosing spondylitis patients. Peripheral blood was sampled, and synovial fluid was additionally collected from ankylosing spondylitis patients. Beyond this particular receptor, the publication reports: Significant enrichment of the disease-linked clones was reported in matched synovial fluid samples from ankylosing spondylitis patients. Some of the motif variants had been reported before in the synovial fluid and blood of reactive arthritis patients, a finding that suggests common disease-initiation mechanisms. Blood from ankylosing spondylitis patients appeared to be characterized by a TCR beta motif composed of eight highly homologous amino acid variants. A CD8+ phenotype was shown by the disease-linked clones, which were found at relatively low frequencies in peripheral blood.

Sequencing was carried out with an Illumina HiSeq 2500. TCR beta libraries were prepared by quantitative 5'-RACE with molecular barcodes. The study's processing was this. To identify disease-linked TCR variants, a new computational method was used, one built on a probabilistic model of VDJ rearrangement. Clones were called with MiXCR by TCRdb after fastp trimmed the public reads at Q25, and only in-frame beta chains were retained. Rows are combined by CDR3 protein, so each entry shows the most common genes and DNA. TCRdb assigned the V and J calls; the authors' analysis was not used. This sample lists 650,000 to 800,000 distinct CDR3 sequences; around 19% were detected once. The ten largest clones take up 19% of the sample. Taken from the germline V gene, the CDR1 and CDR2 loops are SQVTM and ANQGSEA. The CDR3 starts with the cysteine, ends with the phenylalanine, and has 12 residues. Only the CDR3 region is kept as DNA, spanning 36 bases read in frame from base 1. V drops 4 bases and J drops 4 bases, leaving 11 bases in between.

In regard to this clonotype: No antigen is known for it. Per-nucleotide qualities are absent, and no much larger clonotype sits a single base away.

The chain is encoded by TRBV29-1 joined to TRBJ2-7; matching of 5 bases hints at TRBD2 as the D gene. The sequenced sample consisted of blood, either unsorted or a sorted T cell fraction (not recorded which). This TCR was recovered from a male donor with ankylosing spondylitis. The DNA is TGCAGCGTTGGTAGCGCTAATTACGAGCAGTACTTC. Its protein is CSVGSANYEQYF.